Below, 25 T cell receptor beta chains from the same sample are listed, as sequenced in a study of T cell responses to AZD1222 COVID-19 vaccine. Some clones are missing from TCRdb's copy, which holds only in-frame ones; the method was immunoSEQ multiplex PCR. The sample has some 150,000 clones, about 90% seen once. Sequencing was performed on peripheral blood, taken 28 days after the second dose of the MenACWY control vaccine. The receptors come from an adult who received the MenACWY meningococcal vaccine as a control.

The J gene is TRBJ2-1, the V gene TRBV6-5; 9 bases align to TRBD1. With 4 bases clipped from V and 3 bases from J, the junction kept 4 bases outside the gene matches. The CDR3 totals 15 residues. Germline V gives CDR1 MNHEY, CDR2 SVGAGI. The CDR3 DNA is TGTGCCAGCAGTTTGACAGGGGGAAACTACAATGAGCAGTTCTTC. Protein sequence: CASSLTGGNYNEQFF.

V usage is TRBV6-1 and J usage is TRBJ2-4, with D perhaps matching TRBD2 (7 bases). This CDR3 region has 16 residues. The germline gives CDR1 MNHNS, CDR2 SASEGT. Trimming pared 4 bases from V and 1 base from J, leaving 14 bases between. CDR3 amino acids: CASSVMGGPAKNIQYF. The CDR3 DNA sequence: TGTGCCAGCAGTGTCATGGGGGGGCCGGCCAAAAACATTCAGTACTTC.

The J gene is TRBJ1-2, the V gene TRBV18; TRBD1 aligns across 8 bases. The CDR3 runs 17 residues. J gave up 0 bases and V 3 bases, and 9 bases lay outside the gene matches. Germline loops: CDR1 KGHSH, CDR2 LQKENI. Here the CDR3 reads CASSPDRQGIANYGYTF. The CDR3 region has the DNA TGTGCCAGCTCACCGGATCGACAGGGGATAGCTAACTATGGCTACACCTTC.

V is TRBV3-1 (or the pseudogene TRBV3-2) and J is TRBJ2-7; D gene unclear. Trimming pared 1 base from V and 2 bases from J, leaving 15 bases between. CDR3 length: 16 residues. Germline V lookup: CDR1 LGHDT, CDR2 YNNKEL (reference sequence). CDR3 coding DNA: TGTGCCAGCAGCCAAGGGTTGCTGAACTTTACCTACGAGCAGTACTTC. It encodes CASSQGLLNFTYEQYF.

This rearrangement joins TRBV4-3 to TRBJ1-2, with TRBD1 as a possible D gene (6 bases). The germline V and J ends were trimmed by 1 base and 8 bases, with 17 bases remaining between them. This CDR3 contains 15 residues. Germline lookup yields CDR1 LGHNA and CDR2 YSLEER. The CDR3 sequence: CASSQVHNRAGGYTF. The CDR3 DNA follows: TGCGCCAGCAGCCAAGTCCATAACAGGGCTGGGGGCTACACCTTC.

V gene TRBV2 combines with J gene TRBJ1-4, with D perhaps TRBD1 (6 bases). Germline CDR1 SNHLY, CDR2 FYNNEI. The germline V and J ends were trimmed by 7 bases and 5 bases, with 14 bases remaining between them. CDR3 length: 14 residues. CDR3 protein: CASKKEGVNEKLFF. The CDR3 nucleotides are TGTGCCAGCAAGAAAGAGGGGGTCAATGAAAAACTGTTTTTT.

The rearrangement joins TRBV11-2 to TRBJ1-1; D call uncertain. This CDR3 has 13 amino acids. Germline assignment: CDR1 SGHAT and CDR2 FQNNGV. Trimming took off 5 bases at V and 3 bases at J, with 10 bases between the two ends. The CDR3: CASSLQPDTEAFF. The CDR3 DNA is TGTGCCAGCAGCCTGCAGCCCGACACTGAAGCTTTCTTT.

The chain is built from TRBV7-9 and TRBJ1-5, with unresolved D. V lost 3 bases and J 6 bases, leaving 6 bases between the germline ends. The CDR3 sequence is 12 residues long. Germline V lookup: CDR1 SEHNR, CDR2 FQNEAQ (reference sequence). The CDR3 loop is CASSFGPQPQHF. CDR3 DNA sequence: TGTGCCAGCAGCTTCGGCCCTCAGCCCCAGCATTTT.

A single count supports this clone. The V gene is TRBV7-2, the J gene TRBJ1-2, with a tentative D call TRBD1 (5 bases). Germline-derived CDR1 and CDR2 are SGHTA and FQGNSA. Trimming pared 5 bases from V and 8 bases from J, leaving 12 bases between. The CDR3 extends over 12 amino acids. CDR3 DNA: TGTGCCAGCAGCCCCAGGGCTAGGGGCTACACCTTC. It translates to CASSPRARGYTF.

The chain recombines TRBV19 with TRBJ1-3, with D tentatively TRBD1 (6 bases). The germline V gene encodes CDR1 LNHDA and CDR2 SQIVND (reference sequence). This CDR3 is built from 19 residues. The V gene lost 6 bases and the J gene lost 0 bases, with 24 bases spanning the gap. The CDR3 DNA is TGTGCCAGTAGGTACGGGGGCGGCAGCGCGTACCTCTCTGGAAACACCATATATTTT. Translation gives CASRYGGGSAYLSGNTIYF.

The gene calls are TRBV21-1 and TRBJ2-3; the D call of TRBD1 is as the table states it, not checked on the DNA. TRBV21-1 is a pseudogene segment. CDR3 size: 14 residues. Written as DNA, the CDR3 is TGTGCCAGCACCTTGGGGGCTCCCGTAAATACGCAGTATTTT. Amino acids: CASTLGAPVNTQYF.

This clone was detected a few times. This chain connects TRBV5-5 to TRBJ2-7; D gene uncertain. The CDR3 sequence is 12 residues long. The germline V gene has CDR1 SGHKS and CDR2 YYEKEE (reference sequence). Trimming stripped 4 bases from V and 3 bases from J, with 8 bases between. DNA for the CDR3: TGTGCCAGCAGCCTCAGGATCTACGAGCAGTACTTC. Its protein is CASSLRIYEQYF. Looking up the rest from reference TRBV5-5 and TRBJ2-7 gives the full variable domain: DAGVTQSPTHLIKTRGQQVTLRCSPISGHKSVSWYQQVLGQGPQFIFQYYEKEERGRGNFPDRFSARQFPNYSSELNVNALLLGDSALYLCASSLRIYEQYFGPGTRLTVT.

The rearrangement uses TRBV9 and TRBJ2-3; maybe TRBD1 (5 bases). Germline assignment: CDR1 SGDLS and CDR2 YYNGEE. The CDR3 length is 14 residues. Trimming took 0 bases from V and 1 from J, leaving 6 bases between them. CDR3 amino acids: CASSVVGGTDTQYF. As DNA, the CDR3 is TGTGCCAGCAGCGTAGTAGGGGGCACAGATACGCAGTATTTT.

This chain uses TRBV7-9 with TRBJ1-2; D is perhaps TRBD1 (5 bases). This CDR3 is built from 15 residues. Germline loops: CDR1 SEHNR, CDR2 FQNEAQ (reference sequence). Trimming took 1 base from V and 4 from J, leaving 13 bases between them. The CDR3 bases are TGTGCCAGCAGCTTAGACCTGGGACCCAGCTATGGCTACACCTTC. This gives the protein CASSLDLGPSYGYTF.

The chain carries TRBV19 and TRBJ1-2; no clear D. This CDR3 is built from 14 residues. The V gene lost 2 bases and the J gene lost 0 bases, with 7 bases spanning the gap. The germline V gene has CDR1 LNHDA and CDR2 SQIVND (reference sequence). Written as DNA, the CDR3 is TGTGCCAGTAGTATACTGGGTACTAACTATGGCTACACCTTC. Residues: CASSILGTNYGYTF.

This chain joins TRBV12-3 or TRBV12-4 and TRBJ2-7; D gene unclear. V lost 1 base to trimming and J lost 3 bases, with 7 bases between them. This CDR3 spans 13 amino acids. In nucleotides, the CDR3 is TGTGCCAGCAGTTTAGAAACGTACTACGAGCAGTACTTC. Translation gives CASSLETYYEQYF.

The chain joins TRBV28 to TRBJ1-1, with D perhaps TRBD1 (5 bases). The V and J ends lost 5 bases and 4 bases respectively, with 11 bases between them. The germline V gene has CDR1 MDHEN and CDR2 SYDVKM. The CDR3 totals 13 residues. CDR3 DNA: TGTGCCAGCAGTGGACATGGGAGCACTGAAGCTTTCTTT. Translated, it gives CASSGHGSTEAFF.

V and J are TRBV7-8 and TRBJ1-1; weak D call: TRBD1 (6 bases). The germline V gene encodes CDR1 SGHVS and CDR2 FQNEAQ. The CDR3 length is 14 residues. V lost 1 base, J lost 1 base, and 7 bases lay in between. CDR3 in DNA: TGTGCCAGCAGCTTAGAGGGGGGGAACACTGAAGCTTTCTTT. It encodes CASSLEGGNTEAFF.

The chain uses TRBV7-2 and TRBJ2-3; D not resolved. CDR3 length equals 13 residues. V was pared by 4 bases and J by 6 bases, with 11 bases between. Germline V lookup: CDR1 SGHTA, CDR2 FQGNSA. The CDR3 is CASSSRRMDTQYF. The CDR3 DNA reads as TGTGCCAGCAGCTCCCGTAGGATGGATACGCAGTATTTT.

The CDR3 coding sequence is TGTGCCAGTAGTCCCCGACTAGCGGGAACAGATACGCAGTATTTT. This gives the protein CASSPRLAGTDTQYF. This chain uses TRBV19 with TRBJ2-3; 11 bases fit TRBD2. Germline CDR1 LNHDA, CDR2 SQIVND (reference sequence). Trimming removed 5 bases from V and 3 bases from J; junction bases left unmatched: 4. The CDR3 runs 15 residues.

This chain uses TRBV6-4 with TRBJ2-6, with no clear D. Germline V gene sequence: CDR1 MRHNA, CDR2 SNTAGT. Trimming removed 4 bases at V and 0 bases at J, with 4 bases between. The length of the CDR3 is 14 residues. The CDR3 DNA reads as TGTGCCAGCAGTGCACTCTCTGGGGCCAACGTCCTGACTTTC. Its protein product is CASSALSGANVLTF.

The chain employs TRBV18 and TRBJ2-7; D might be TRBD2 (6 bases). Per the germline V gene, CDR1 is KGHSH and CDR2 is LQKENI. The CDR3 loop spans 12 amino acids. The germline V and J ends were trimmed by 2 bases and 7 bases, with 9 bases remaining between them. The CDR3 DNA follows: TGTGCCAGCTCACCAGTGGGGAGGGAGCAGTACTTC. Amino acids: CASSPVGREQYF. The full variable domain, completed using reference TRBV18 and TRBJ2-7, is NAGVMQNPRHLVRRRGQEARLRCSPMKGHSHVYWYRQLPEEGLKFMVYLQKENIIDESGMPKERFSAEFPKEGPSILRIQQVVRGDSAAYFCASSPVGREQYFGPGTRLTVT.

The chain uses TRBV27 and TRBJ2-2, with TRBD1 identical over 9 bases. The germline V gene encodes CDR1 MNHEY and CDR2 SMNVEV (reference sequence). CDR3 length equals 16 residues. The V segment lost 4 bases and the J segment 2 bases; nucleotides outside the gene matches: 5. The DNA for the CDR3 is TGTGCCAGCAGTTCCGGACAGGGGTATAACACCGGGGAGCTGTTTTTT. Amino acid sequence: CASSSGQGYNTGELFF.

This chain joins TRBV28 and TRBJ2-7; D may be TRBD1 (6 bases). Germline V gives CDR1 MDHEN, CDR2 SYDVKM. CDR3 length: 14 amino acids. V was cut by 4 bases and J by 4 bases, with 14 bases left in between. The CDR3 nucleotides read TGTGCCAGCAGTTCTGGGACATATATTTACGAGCAGTACTTC. Protein sequence: CASSSGTYIYEQYF.

The CDR3 region has the DNA TGTGCCTGGAGTGTGGGTAGGGGGCCCCAGCATTTT. It specifies CAWSVGRGPQHF. The rearrangement links TRBV30 to TRBJ1-5; D might be TRBD1 (5 bases). The CDR3 length is 12 residues. Germline V gene data show CDR1 as GTSNPN and CDR2 as SVGIG (reference sequence). Trimming removed 0 bases from V and 9 bases from J, with 9 bases in between.